Each of the 18 T cell receptor beta chains below was sequenced from the same sample in a study of cytomegalovirus exposure and HLA in healthy donors. The PCR employed 60 Vbeta primers together with 13 Jbeta primers. Clones were read by immunoSEQ multiplex PCR, and TCRdb kept only the in-frame ones, dropping some. This table has about 130,000 clones, 75% to 85% appearing once. The sequencing input was PBMCs. The receptor source for this set is a middle-aged woman in good health and CMV-seropositive.

This chain links TRBV4-1 with TRBJ2-7; possibly TRBD2 for D (6 bases). Per germline, CDR1 MGHRA and CDR2 YSYEKL. CDR3 length: 17 residues. Trimming shortened V by 1 base and J by 0 bases, and 16 bases separated the two germline ends. CDR3 DNA sequence: TGCGCCAGCAGCCAAGGGTCTGGCGGGGACGTCTCCTACGAGCAGTACTTC. Translated, it gives CASSQGSGGDVSYEQYF.

The rearrangement links TRBV11-2 to TRBJ2-7; TRBD2 matches at 7 bases. Losses at the gene ends were 1 base for V and 5 bases for J; bases not matched to a gene: 8. CDR3 length: 15 amino acids. Germline V CDR1 and CDR2: SGHAT, FQNNGV. This CDR3 reads CASSLVVGGIDEQYF. CDR3 in DNA: TGTGCCAGCAGCTTAGTGGTGGGAGGGATCGACGAGCAGTACTTC.

The V gene is TRBV27, the J gene TRBJ1-1; D remains unclear. Trimming took 8 bases from V and 3 from J, leaving 16 bases between them. The germline V gene has CDR1 MNHEY and CDR2 SMNVEV (reference sequence). The CDR3 runs 14 residues. The CDR3 nucleotides are TGTGCCAGCTACCGACTCCCGGGGTACACTGAAGCTTTCTTT. Its protein product is CASYRLPGYTEAFF.

The rearrangement joins TRBV18 to TRBJ2-3, with 8 bases matching TRBD2. V was pared by 2 bases and J by 0 bases, with 4 bases of the junction left unmatched. There are 16 residues in the CDR3. Germline V gene sequence: CDR1 KGHSH, CDR2 LQKENI. In DNA form, the CDR3 reads TGTGCCAGCTCACCAACCAGCGGGGGTAGCACAGATACGCAGTATTTT. Translating gives CASSPTSGGSTDTQYF.

The chain couples TRBV30 to TRBJ1-5; 8 bases agree with TRBD1. The CDR3 is 14 residues long. The junction had 6 bases not matched to a gene; V was cut back by 5 bases and J by 3 bases. Germline CDR1 GTSNPN, CDR2 SVGIG (reference sequence). CDR3 residues: CAWGTGGTNQPQHF. CDR3 DNA: TGTGCCTGGGGGACAGGCGGAACCAATCAGCCCCAGCATTTT.

This clone has more than one count but fewer than ten. The rearrangement links TRBV6-5 to TRBJ2-3; tentatively, D is TRBD1 (5 bases). The CDR3 length is 13 residues. CDR1 and CDR2 (germline): MNHEY, SVGAGI. V was shortened by 6 bases and J by 2 bases, with 9 bases between the two germline ends. The CDR3 region has the DNA TGTGCCAGCAGCGCAGGGTACACAGATACGCAGTATTTT. This codes for CASSAGYTDTQYF.

This sequence joins TRBV10-2 and TRBJ1-3; D not resolved. The CDR3 is made up of 15 amino acids. Trimming took off 3 bases at V and 0 bases at J, with 9 bases between the two ends. Germline values: CDR1 WSHSY, CDR2 SAAADI. The CDR3 nucleotides read TGCGCCAGCAGTGATGGGCAAAGCTCTGGAAACACCATATATTTT. This gives the protein CASSDGQSSGNTIYF.

This clone came up a few times. The genes are TRBV18 and TRBJ1-1; D gene uncertain. V lost 4 bases and J 8 bases, leaving 8 bases between the germline ends. The CDR3 is made up of 11 amino acids. Germline V gene lookup returns CDR1 KGHSH and CDR2 LQKENI. The CDR3 coding sequence is TGTGCCAGCTCACGGGCCCAGGAAGCTTTCTTT. This codes for CASSRAQEAFF.

This clone appeared a few times. The gene calls are TRBV6-6 and TRBJ1-1, with 8 bases lining up with TRBD1. CDR1 and CDR2 (germline): MNHNY, SVGAGI (reference sequence). CDR3 size: 16 residues. J was trimmed by 5 bases and V by 5 bases; bases with no gene match: 13. CDR3 region: CASSAPGTGKNTEAFF. Written as DNA, the CDR3 is TGTGCCAGCAGTGCTCCCGGGACAGGAAAAAATACTGAAGCTTTCTTT.

The V and J genes are TRBV5-1 and TRBJ2-3; 7 bases are a match to TRBD1. Germline values: CDR1 SGHRS, CDR2 YFSETQ. This CDR3 is 14 amino acids long. The V segment lost 7 bases and the J segment 3 bases; nucleotides outside the gene matches: 8. CDR3 protein: CASATGRSTDTQYF. CDR3 DNA: TGCGCCAGCGCGACAGGGAGATCGACAGATACGCAGTATTTT. The full variable domain, completed using reference TRBV5-1 and TRBJ2-3, is KAGVTQTPRYLIKTRGQQVTLSCSPISGHRSVSWYQQTPGQGLQFLFEYFSETQRNKGNFPGRFSGRQFSNSRSEMNVSTLELGDSALYLCASATGRSTDTQYFGPGTRLTVL.

Comment on this clone: The CDR3 does not end in the conserved phenylalanine or tryptophan, so this is likely a read error. The chain employs TRBV10-3 and TRBJ1-1, with a weak D call TRBD1 (6 bases). The V end was cut by 9 bases, the J end by 3 bases, with 17 bases between. This CDR3 is 14 amino acids long. The germline V gene has CDR1 ENHRY and CDR2 SYGVKD. CDR3 in DNA: TGTGCCATTTCCTCACGGGGGGCGGACACTGAAGCTTTCCTT. It yields the protein CAISSRGADTEAFL.

The J gene is TRBJ2-7, the V gene TRBV7-2, with 11 bases that match TRBD2. The CDR3 sequence is 16 residues long. Germline CDR1 reads SGHTA; CDR2 reads FQGNSA. V dropped 4 bases and J dropped 3; count of bases not matched to a gene: 8. This CDR3 reads CASSYIAGGPRYEQYF. The CDR3 nucleotides read TGTGCCAGCAGCTACATAGCGGGAGGGCCACGCTACGAGCAGTACTTC.

The rearrangement joins TRBV28 to TRBJ1-3; the D is unclear. V was shortened by 3 bases and J by 4 bases, with 7 bases between the two germline ends. The CDR3 is made up of 13 amino acids. The germline CDR1 and CDR2 sequences are MDHEN and SYDVKM. In DNA, the CDR3 is TGTGCCAGCAGTTTGATACTCGGAAACACCATATATTTT. Its translation is CASSLILGNTIYF. The full variable domain, completed using reference TRBV28 and TRBJ1-3, is DVKVTQSSRYLVKRTGEKVFLECVQDMDHENMFWYRQDPGLGLRLIYFSYDVKMKEKGDIPEGYSVSREKKERFSLILESASTNQTSMYLCASSLILGNTIYFGEGSWLTVV.

This rearrangement joins TRBV18 to TRBJ2-7; TRBD1 aligns across 7 bases. The CDR3 spans 15 residues. Germline V CDR1 and CDR2: KGHSH, LQKENI. The J segment lost 0 bases and the V segment lost 3 bases, leaving 5 bases of the junction unmatched. The CDR3 nucleotides read TGTGCCAGCTCACCTGCCGGGACAGACTCCTACGAGCAGTACTTC. Protein sequence: CASSPAGTDSYEQYF. Together with reference TRBV18 and TRBJ2-7, the CDR3 gives the full variable domain: NAGVMQNPRHLVRRRGQEARLRCSPMKGHSHVYWYRQLPEEGLKFMVYLQKENIIDESGMPKERFSAEFPKEGPSILRIQQVVRGDSAAYFCASSPAGTDSYEQYFGPGTRLTVT.

The gene calls are TRBV27 and TRBJ2-1; 11 nucleotides line up with TRBD2. This CDR3 is built from 18 residues. Germline V gives CDR1 MNHEY, CDR2 SMNVEV (reference sequence). Germline trimming cut 1 base from V and 4 bases from J; bases unmatched to any gene: 9. The CDR3 sequence: CASSLFGGTSGFYNEQFF. For the CDR3, the DNA is TGTGCCAGCAGTTTATTTGGCGGGACTAGCGGTTTTTACAATGAGCAGTTCTTC.

The chain has TRBV29-1 and TRBJ2-5; D perhaps matches TRBD2 (6 bases). CDR3 length: 14 residues. V was trimmed by 7 bases and J by 0 bases, leaving 15 bases between them. CDR1 is SQVTM, CDR2 ANQGSEA, per germline. This chain's CDR3 is CSAPGEDNQETQYF. The CDR3 DNA is TGCAGCGCCCCCGGGGAGGACAACCAAGAGACCCAGTACTTC.

The rearrangement joins TRBV6-1 to TRBJ1-4; D is unresolved. Trimming pared 6 bases from V and 4 bases from J, leaving 9 bases between. The germline gives CDR1 MNHNS, CDR2 SASEGT. The CDR3 has 13 amino acids. CDR3 bases: TGTGCCAGCAGCTTCTGGAGTAATGAAAAACTGTTTTTT. This sequence encodes CASSFWSNEKLFF.

A single count supports this clone. Other DNA sequences of this sample code for an identical CDR3. CDR3 region: CASSPGLYEQYF. In nucleotides, the CDR3 is TGTGCCAGCAGCCCAGGGCTCTACGAGCAGTACTTC. The chain employs TRBV7-2 and TRBJ2-7; TRBD1 is a possible D gene (5 bases). The CDR3 has 12 amino acids. Germline CDR1 reads SGHTA; CDR2 reads FQGNSA. Trimming left V 5 bases short and J 3 bases short, with 8 bases between.